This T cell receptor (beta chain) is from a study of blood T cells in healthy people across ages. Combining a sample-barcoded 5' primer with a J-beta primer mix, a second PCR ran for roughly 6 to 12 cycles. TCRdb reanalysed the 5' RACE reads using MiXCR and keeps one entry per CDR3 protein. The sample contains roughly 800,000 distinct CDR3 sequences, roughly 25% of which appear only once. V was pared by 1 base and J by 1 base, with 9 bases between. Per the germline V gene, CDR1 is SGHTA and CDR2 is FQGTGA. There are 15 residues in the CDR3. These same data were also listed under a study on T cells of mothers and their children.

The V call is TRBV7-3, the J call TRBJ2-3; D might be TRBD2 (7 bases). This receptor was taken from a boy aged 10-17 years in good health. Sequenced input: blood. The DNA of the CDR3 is TGTGCCAGCAGCTTAAGGGGGGGCGGCACAGATACGCAGTATTTT. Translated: CASSLRGGGTDTQYF.